These 23 T cell receptor beta chains were all obtained from the same sample, sequenced in a study of shared clonotypes between healthy human individuals. Clones were read by immunoSEQ multiplex PCR, and TCRdb kept only the in-frame ones, dropping some. The sample lists about 1.1 million clones, 60% to 85% occurring once. Source material: memory CD4+ T cells from PBMCs. The sample's subset: CD45RA-negative fraction. Receptors originate from a man between 18 and 29 years old in good health. Some clones in this sample may be carry-over from other donors' samples.

The chain has TRBV11-1 and TRBJ2-1; possibly TRBD2 for D (5 bases). Trimming took 6 bases from V and 13 from J, leaving 19 bases between them. In germline, CDR1 is SGHAT, CDR2 FQDESV (reference sequence). This CDR3 region has 13 residues. CDR3 protein: CASSHQVRDPQFF. Here the CDR3 DNA reads TGTGCCAGCAGTCATCAGGTCCGGGATCCTCAGTTCTTC.

This chain links TRBV7-8 with TRBJ2-7; perhaps TRBD1 as D (6 bases). The germline gives CDR1 SGHVS, CDR2 FQNEAQ. V was cut by 0 bases and J by 6 bases, with 12 bases left in between. The length of the CDR3 is 14 residues. The CDR3 reads CASSLASGTTEQYF. CDR3 in DNA: TGTGCCAGCAGCTTAGCCTCGGGGACAACCGAGCAGTACTTC.

The gene calls are TRBV7-2 and TRBJ2-2; tentatively, D is TRBD2 (5 bases). V was clipped by 1 base and J by 5 bases, with 11 bases between them. CDR1 and CDR2 (germline): SGHTA, FQGNSA. The length of the CDR3 is 15 residues. The CDR3 region has the DNA TGTGCCAGCAGCTTAGTCCGCCTAGCAACCGGGGAGCTGTTTTTT. It codes for CASSLVRLATGELFF.

CDR3 protein: CASSSVGPTDTQYF. CDR3 DNA: TGTGCCAGCAGTTCAGTAGGACCCACAGATACGCAGTATTTT. This chain uses TRBV6-5 with TRBJ2-3; D gene ambiguous. The V gene lost 4 bases and the J gene lost 2 bases, with 10 bases spanning the gap. CDR3 length: 14 residues. Germline CDR1 and CDR2: MNHEY and SVGAGI.

The table lists this clone with many counts. The chain combines TRBV6-6 with TRBJ2-7; 8 bases match TRBD1. Germline V gene lookup returns CDR1 MNHNY and CDR2 SVGAGI (reference sequence). Trimming took 6 bases from V and 5 from J; bases not matched to a gene: 6. This CDR3 is 13 amino acids long. The CDR3 DNA reads as TGTGCCAGCAGCAGGGGGCAGGGGAACGAGCAGTACTTC. It yields the protein CASSRGQGNEQYF.

The chain links TRBV18 to TRBJ1-2, with D tentatively TRBD1 (5 bases). The CDR3 totals 14 residues. V lost 2 bases, J lost 5 bases, and 12 bases lay in between. Germline lookup yields CDR1 KGHSH and CDR2 LQKENI. For the CDR3, the DNA is TGTGCCAGCTCACCAGCCAGGGCTTGGTATGGCTACACCTTC. Its translation is CASSPARAWYGYTF.

This sequence joins TRBV19 and TRBJ2-7; 10 nucleotides line up with TRBD2. CDR3 size: 15 residues. J lost 2 bases, V lost 4 bases, and 5 bases had no gene match. Germline V gene data show CDR1 as LNHDA and CDR2 as SQIVND (reference sequence). The CDR3 loop is CASSTRTSGPYEQYF. As DNA, the CDR3 is TGTGCCAGTAGTACCAGGACTAGCGGTCCCTACGAGCAGTACTTC.

The gene calls are TRBV7-9 and TRBJ2-1; 13 bases match TRBD2. The CDR3 contains 18 residues. The V segment lost 1 base and the J segment 7 bases; nucleotides outside the gene matches: 10. Germline CDR1 reads SEHNR; CDR2 reads FQNEAQ (reference sequence). The CDR3 region is CASSLGRETSGRVNEQFF. DNA of the CDR3: TGTGCCAGCAGCTTAGGGAGAGAAACTAGCGGGAGGGTGAATGAGCAGTTCTTC.

The chain recombines TRBV5-1 with TRBJ2-3; 13 bases fit TRBD2. This CDR3 comprises 16 residues. The germline V gene has CDR1 SGHRS and CDR2 YFSETQ. The trim removed 4 bases at V and 6 bases at J, leaving 8 bases unmatched. The CDR3: CASSRGLAGELDTQYF. The CDR3 DNA reads as TGCGCCAGCAGCCGTGGACTAGCGGGAGAATTGGATACGCAGTATTTT.

This clone showed up just a few times. This CDR3 is also generated by other DNA sequences in the sample. The chain recombines TRBV5-1 with TRBJ1-5, with D possibly being TRBD1 (6 bases). The ends were cut back, 0 bases at V and 4 bases at J, with 11 bases in the middle. CDR1 SGHRS and CDR2 YFSETQ come from the germline V gene. The CDR3 has 15 residues. The DNA of the CDR3 is TGCGCCAGCAGCTTGGGAACAGGGTCTAATCAGCCCCAGCATTTT. Translation gives CASSLGTGSNQPQHF.

For the CDR3, the DNA is TGCGCCAGCAGTGAGTCGGGTGGAGCTGATGCAAAAAAGAGGGAGCAGTACTTC. It specifies CASSESGGADAKKREQYF. The chain joins TRBV10-2 to TRBJ2-7; D remains unclear. V was trimmed by 0 bases and J by 7 bases, leaving 25 bases between them. Germline CDR1 WSHSY, CDR2 SAAADI. This CDR3 contains 18 residues.

The V call is TRBV20-1, the J call TRBJ2-7; D is unresolved. The CDR3 has 11 residues. Germline assignment: CDR1 DFQATT and CDR2 SNEGSKA (reference sequence). Trimming left V 7 bases short and J 3 bases short, with 10 bases between. The CDR3 spells CSGSELYEQYF. Written as DNA, the CDR3 is TGCAGTGGGTCAGAGCTCTACGAGCAGTACTTC.

The table lists this clone with a few counts. V usage is TRBV28 and J usage is TRBJ2-3, with 10 bases fitting TRBD2. The CDR3 totals 15 residues. The V gene end was trimmed by 7 bases and the J gene end by 1 base; junction bases not matched to a gene: 5. CDR1 and CDR2 (germline): MDHEN, SYDVKM. The CDR3 reads CASTRLAGGTDTQYF. The CDR3 nucleotides are TGTGCCAGCACGCGGCTAGCGGGAGGCACAGATACGCAGTATTTT.

This chain links TRBV5-4 with TRBJ1-1; D is perhaps TRBD1 (6 bases). V was trimmed by 0 bases and J by 2 bases, leaving 14 bases between them. CDR3 length equals 16 residues. The germline gives CDR1 SGHNT, CDR2 YYREEE (reference sequence). Written as DNA, the CDR3 is TGTGCCAGCAGCTTGGGAGGCAGGGGATTAAACACTGAAGCTTTCTTT. Its translation is CASSLGGRGLNTEAFF.

This chain uses TRBV14 with TRBJ2-3, with 8 bases that match TRBD2. The V gene's germline CDR1 is SGHDN and CDR2 FVKESK. Trimming at V came to 8 bases and at J to 3 bases, leaving 10 bases not matched to a gene. This CDR3 comprises 15 residues. The CDR3 nucleotides are TGTGCCAGCGCTCAGTGGGCGGGAGGAACAGATACGCAGTATTTT. Translating it yields CASAQWAGGTDTQYF.

The V gene is TRBV7-3, the J gene TRBJ2-3; 7 bases agree with TRBD2. The CDR3 consists of 14 residues. Germline V gene sequence: CDR1 SGHTA, CDR2 FQGTGA. V was pared by 5 bases and J by 3 bases, with 5 bases of the junction left unmatched. The CDR3 coding sequence is TGTGCCAGCAGCGCGCTGGGGGGGACAGATACGCAGTATTTT. Amino acid sequence: CASSALGGTDTQYF.

This chain links TRBV4-1 with TRBJ2-7, with 7 bases matching TRBD2. Trimming cost V 0 bases and J 4 bases; bases outside gene matches: 6. The CDR3 runs 15 residues. The germline V gene has CDR1 MGHRA and CDR2 YSYEKL. CDR3 coding DNA: TGCGCCAGCAGCCAAGATCAAGCGGGGCCGTACGAGCAGTACTTC. Translated: CASSQDQAGPYEQYF.

The chain combines TRBV7-8 with TRBJ2-3, with 7 bases identical to TRBD2. Germline CDR1 is SGHVS and CDR2 is FQNEAQ. The CDR3 extends over 15 amino acids. Trimming cost V 5 bases and J 0 bases; bases outside gene matches: 5. Written as DNA, the CDR3 is TGTGCCAGCAGCCGCCAGGGAGGGAGCACAGATACGCAGTATTTT. This codes for CASSRQGGSTDTQYF.

The chain links TRBV5-6 to TRBJ2-7, with D perhaps TRBD1 (5 bases). CDR3 length equals 12 residues. Trimming pared 4 bases from V and 4 bases from J, leaving 9 bases between. Germline-derived CDR1 and CDR2 are SGHDT and YYEEEE. CDR3 protein: CASSGRGYEQYF. The CDR3 DNA reads TGTGCCAGCAGCGGTAGGGGATACGAGCAGTACTTC. Variable domain in full (rest from reference TRBV5-6 and TRBJ2-7): DAGVTQSPTHLIKTRGQQVTLRCSPKSGHDTVSWYQQALGQGPQFIFQYYEEEERQRGNFPDRFSGHQFPNYSSELNVNALLLGDSALYLCASSGRGYEQYFGPGTRLTVT.

CDR3 amino acids: CASSYSLDYGYTF. For the CDR3, the DNA is TGTGCCAGCAGTTACTCCTTGGACTATGGCTACACCTTC. The gene calls are TRBV6-5 and TRBJ1-2; unclear D gene. The CDR3 is made up of 13 amino acids. The germline V gene has CDR1 MNHEY and CDR2 SVGAGI. The V end was cut by 0 bases, the J end by 3 bases, with 5 bases between.

This chain joins TRBV5-1 and TRBJ2-3; TRBD2 might be the D (6 bases). Germline assignment: CDR1 SGHRS and CDR2 YFSETQ. The CDR3 is 15 residues long. The V and J ends lost 0 bases and 3 bases respectively, with 11 bases between them. The CDR3 DNA sequence: TGCGCCAGCAGCTTGGATGACGGGAGAACAGATACGCAGTATTTT. Residues: CASSLDDGRTDTQYF.

This clone occurred once. The chain employs TRBV28 and TRBJ1-3; D remains ambiguous. Deletions cut 0 bases from V and 0 bases from J, with 15 bases between. Looked up from germline, CDR1 is MDHEN and CDR2 is SYDVKM. This CDR3 comprises 18 residues. In DNA, the CDR3 is TGTGCCAGCAGTTTATGGCGGGCCTCTAAAGTCTCTGGAAACACCATATATTTT. Its protein is CASSLWRASKVSGNTIYF.

This clone occurred a few times. The chain carries TRBV30 and TRBJ2-7, with D possibly TRBD1 on 6 matching bases. From germline, CDR1 is GTSNPN and CDR2 SVGIG (reference sequence). Trimming took off 0 bases at V and 7 bases at J, with 13 bases between the two ends. The CDR3 sequence is 13 residues long. Here the CDR3 DNA reads TGTGCCTGGAGTGTAGTTGGGGGCGGTGAGCAGTACTTC. Its translation: CAWSVVGGGEQYF.